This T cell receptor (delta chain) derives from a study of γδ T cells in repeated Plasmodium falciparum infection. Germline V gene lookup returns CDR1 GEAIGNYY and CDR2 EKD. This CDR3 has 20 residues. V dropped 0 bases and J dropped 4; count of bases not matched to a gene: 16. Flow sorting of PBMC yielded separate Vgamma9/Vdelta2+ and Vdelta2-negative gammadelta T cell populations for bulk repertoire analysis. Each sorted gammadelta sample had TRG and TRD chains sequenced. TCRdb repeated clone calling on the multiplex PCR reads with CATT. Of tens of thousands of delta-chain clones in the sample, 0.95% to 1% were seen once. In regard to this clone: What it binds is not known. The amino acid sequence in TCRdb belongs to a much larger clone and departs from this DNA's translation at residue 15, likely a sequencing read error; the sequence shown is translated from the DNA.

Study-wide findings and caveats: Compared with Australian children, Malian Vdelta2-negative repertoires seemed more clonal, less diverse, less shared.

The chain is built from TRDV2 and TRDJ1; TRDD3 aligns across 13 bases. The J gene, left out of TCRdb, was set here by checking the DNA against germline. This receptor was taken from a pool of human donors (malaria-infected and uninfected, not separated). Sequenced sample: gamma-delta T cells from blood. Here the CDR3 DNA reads TGTGCCTGTGACACCCTGGTACTGGGGGATACGCGGAAGGACATCGATAAACTCATCTTT. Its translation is CACDTLVLGDTRKDIDKLIF.